The sequence of this TCR beta chain was determined in a study of OX40 agonist ivuxolimab in advanced cancers. The wider study: Ivuxolimab is a fully human IgG2 antibody that activates OX40 (CD134). Six ivuxolimab dose levels, 0.01 to 10 mg/kg, were given intravenously every 2 weeks.

Concerning this clone: Its antigen is unknown.

Study-level results: What antigens the expanded peripheral T cells recognized was never established.

The table came from immunoSEQ multiplex PCR; TCRdb's copy has only in-frame clones and leaves some out. The sample shows about 58,000 clones, roughly 85% of them seen only once. The CDR3 covers 15 residues. Trimming at V came to 8 bases and at J to 0 bases, leaving 5 bases not matched to a gene. The germline CDR1 and CDR2 sequences are ENHRY and SYGVKD. The chain carries TRBV10-3 and TRBJ2-4; TRBD1 aligns across 9 bases. Sequences were derived from CD4+ or CD8+ T cells sorted from blood, sampled in a trial of the OX40 agonist ivuxolimab. This clonotype was sampled from an adult with an advanced solid tumor such as melanoma, head and neck, liver or kidney cancer. The CDR3 DNA sequence: TGTGCCATCGGCGGACAGGGGTTAGCCAAAAACATTCAGTACTTC. Protein product: CAIGGQGLAKNIQYF.